The source of this T cell receptor (beta chain) is a study of cytomegalovirus exposure and HLA in healthy donors (dated by TCRdb to 2017 to 2019). Study-level background: In an earlier analysis of around 540 of the donors, 276 Gb of sequence data and some 100 million unique TCR beta sequences from about 190 million T cells were reported. Four to six DR-DQ haplotypes were handled as single units for association and clustering, since linkage in the cohort was strong. Across around 400 genotyped donors of the cohort, an average of about 250,000 unique TCR beta nucleotide sequences per donor were sequenced, and roughly 20% of those sequences were non-productive. A later genetic analysis took genome-wide SNP genotypes for about 55% of the roughly 670 donors and used that subset as a discovery cohort. Using immunosequencing, the study profiled T cell repertoires from 500 to 800 subjects and related those repertoires to cytomegalovirus serostatus. To predict cytomegalovirus infection status, the study combined high-throughput TCR immunosequencing, statistical association of individual TCRs with disease status, and machine learning. All discovery cohort repertoires had been generated using a single sequencing platform. Typing coverage differed by locus: A, B, C, DRB1 and DQB1 were typed in about 620-640 donors, DQA1 in roughly 500, DPA1 in around 600, and DPB1 in roughly 450. The genetic ancestry cluster associated with self-reported Caucasian donors included about four fifths of the roughly 410 genotyped donors. The study aimed to test whether signatures of past pathogen exposure could be identified by cataloging public T cell receptors. HLA typing included class I and class II loci at four-digit resolution. An earlier analysis of some 600 of the donors applied high-throughput TCR beta sequencing to assess whether each TCR beta V gene segment acted as functional or pseudogenic. An early release covering about 600 HLA-typed donors comprised about 300 gigabases of sequencing data and 65 million to 100 million unique TCR sequences. Donor age, sex, ethnicity and CMV serostatus were compiled together with the repertoire data. To study patterns of TCR occurrence, a later analysis re-analyzed previously published TCR beta repertoires from around 670 donors and added high-resolution HLA genotyping. Along with the roughly 670-subject first cohort, a separate validation cohort of over 90 different subjects was used. In the later analysis, no new phenotypic data were used to find candidate immune exposures; instead, reliance was placed on TCR beta sequences and their occurrence across donors. Overall study outcomes, separate from this receptor: The classifier was reported to diagnose cytomegalovirus status with high specificity and sensitivity in both the original and validation cohorts. Linkage disequilibrium might explain the correlated functional status among segregating V segments, but an unknown experimental factor could not be ruled out. Compared with equally common non-associated chains, HLA-associated TCR beta chains in a later analysis were more clonally expanded and had lower generation probabilities. The study listed 164 TCR beta chains as associated with cytomegalovirus. In this cohort, only TCR beta chains were sequenced, and detectable features were limited by the absence of alpha or paired-chain data. A few of the identified cytomegalovirus-associated TCR beta chains were confirmed in vitro to be specific for cytomegalovirus antigens. According to a later analysis, most CMV-associated TCR beta chains appeared to be HLA-restricted, and the HLA associations seemed to be driven largely by CMV exposure. The sequencing pipeline was judged likely to have produced a cluster of highly shared sequence variants as a technical artifact. Most TCR sequences were seen in very few donors, while some public TCRs were found in many individuals. A later analysis associated roughly 17,000 TCR beta sequences with specific HLA alleles at a false discovery rate of 0.05. In a later analysis, TCR association rates were found to vary across HLA loci, with the most associated TCRs seen for DRB1 alleles and the fewest for HLA-C alleles. Over 15 rarely observed V segments, including chromosome 9 orphons, were excluded from the earlier analysis of approximately 500 of the donors because counts were too low. Some IMGT-functional V segments, including TRBV6-2 and TRBV6-3, could not be distinguished by the 87-base-pair reads and were therefore excluded. Because HLA typing was unavailable for some donors at each locus, only the typed subset was used in association tests. Immune exposure information for the cohort was limited to CMV serostatus. Roughly uniform sequencing depth across donors was assumed in presence/absence analyses, although this assumption may not hold. According to a later genetic analysis, donors in an Asian-associated ancestry cluster had fewer N-insertions in productive TCRs than the approximately 630-donor mean. In an earlier analysis of some 540 of the donors, most TCR beta V segments appeared in productive rearrangements about 90% or about 30% of the time, broadly matching IMGT annotations. A further reported finding was that TCR beta sequences accurately predicted the HLA-A and HLA-B alleles for most subjects in the first cohort. When HLA alleles, especially DR and DQ, strongly co-occurred, attributing TCR associations to individual alleles was difficult. The authors suggested that the approach could potentially be generalized to other disease states and immunological phenotypes. Several of the top co-occurrence clusters appeared to be linked to parvovirus B19, influenza, CMV and Epstein-Barr virus, according to a later analysis. A later genetic analysis associated a missense DCLRE1C variant with V-gene and J-gene trimming of TCR beta chains, and an independent cohort replicated the association.

The cohort comprised some 700 healthy bone marrow donors. At the time of sampling, all cohort members were nominally healthy, though unrecorded immune exposures were likely present. The donor tested CMV seronegative and was one of the 352 seronegative cohort members. A peripheral blood sample was collected from each donor, and TCR beta sequencing was performed on peripheral blood mononuclear cells. The Qiagen DNeasy Blood Extraction Kit was used to extract genomic DNA from the blood cell samples. Library prep was done by the immunoSEQ multiplex PCR assay. For the multiplex PCR, a mixture combining 60 forward primers for TCR Vbeta segments and 13 reverse primers for TCR Jbeta segments was used. The CDR3 region of rearranged TCR beta genes was amplified from genomic DNA with a multiplex PCR assay. On the Illumina HiSeq System, the amplified TCR beta libraries were sequenced as 87-base-pair reads. As for how the authors treated the data: Across the roughly 670 repertoires, a later analysis counted some 80 million unique TCR beta chains, 9 million to 14 million of which were shared by at least two donors. To remove PCR and sequencing errors, raw reads were error-corrected and collapsed into unique sequences using a nearest-neighbor algorithm that merged closely related sequences. Alignment of CDR3 sequences to IMGT reference sequences was used to assign V, D and J gene segments. For a sequence to be retained, a match of at least six nucleotides was required to both a V gene segment and a J gene segment. A rearrangement was called productive if the CDR3 had no stop codons and remained in frame with V and J, and every other rearrangement was called non-productive. Following IMGT convention, CDR3 was defined as the stretch from the second conserved V-encoded cysteine to the conserved J-encoded phenylalanine. In an earlier analysis of more than 550 of the donors, sequences lacking an unambiguous match to a single V gene segment were excluded. An earlier analysis of 587 of the donors called V segments functional above 56.7% productive rearrangements and segregating when the between-donor standard deviation exceeded 5%. A statistical classification framework was built to diagnose cytomegalovirus status from the catalog of TCR beta chain sequences. A later analysis assigned V and J genes by comparing TCR nucleotide sequences with IMGT/GENE-DB human TR gene sequences. The TCRdist pipeline was used in a later analysis to assign CDR3 sequences and most-parsimonious VDJ recombination scenarios. In a later analysis, each TCR beta chain was defined by its CDR3 amino acid sequence together with its V-gene family, and reads lacking a unique V-gene family were excluded. A later analysis removed roughly 590 highly shared, low-generation-probability nucleotide sequences to deal with suspected cross-contamination and a sequencing artifact. A later analysis calculated a clonal expansion index for each public chain from normalized within-repertoire ranks of inferred template counts. In a later analysis, generation probabilities were computed with a VDJ recombination model fitted to out-of-frame rearrangements, and the resulting probabilities were checked against IGoR. A later analysis scored TCR-TCR, TCR-HLA and TCR-CMV co-occurrence with hypergeometric tests, applying a repertoire-size bias correction to TCR pairs. In a later analysis, false discovery rates were estimated by permuting HLA or CMV assignments 20 times. In a later analysis, co-occurring TCRs were grouped using DBSCAN, with TCRdist sequence similarity added in when clustering inside HLA-allele-positive subsets. Repertoires with fewer than 30,000 or more than 120,000 public chains, plus five repertoires with anomalous nucleotide sharing, were excluded from co-occurrence clustering. As stored in TCRdb, this immuneACCESS dataset retains in-frame rearrangements with V and J assigned. A fraction of the clones does not appear; measured against another copy, unresolved V genes explain less than half of the discrepancy, and the remainder lacks a known reason. The D gene and trimming were derived from the DNA, and the V and J assignments and clone size from that table. This sample comprises approximately 180,000 clones, approximately 82% of them detected only once. Around 1.7% of the sample lies in the top ten.

As concerns this clone: The antigen this receptor binds is unknown. No quality values exist for individual bases; no much larger clone is one base distant.

The CDR3 has 14 amino acids, counting the end cysteine and phenylalanine. The sequence is cut down to CDR3 DNA, 42 bases in frame from base 1. Via the germline V gene, CDR1 is MDHEN and CDR2 SYDVKM. V is trimmed back by 8 bases and J by 1 base, and the junction contains 7 bases that no gene match accounts for. The sample consisted of PBMCs. The chain is encoded by TRBV28 joined to TRBJ1-2, and 7 junction bases match TRBD1. This sequence was found in a woman under 30 in good health and CMV-seronegative. CDR3 reads: CASVPGQINYGYTF. At the DNA level, the sequence is TGTGCCAGCGTACCGGGACAGATTAACTATGGCTACACCTTC.